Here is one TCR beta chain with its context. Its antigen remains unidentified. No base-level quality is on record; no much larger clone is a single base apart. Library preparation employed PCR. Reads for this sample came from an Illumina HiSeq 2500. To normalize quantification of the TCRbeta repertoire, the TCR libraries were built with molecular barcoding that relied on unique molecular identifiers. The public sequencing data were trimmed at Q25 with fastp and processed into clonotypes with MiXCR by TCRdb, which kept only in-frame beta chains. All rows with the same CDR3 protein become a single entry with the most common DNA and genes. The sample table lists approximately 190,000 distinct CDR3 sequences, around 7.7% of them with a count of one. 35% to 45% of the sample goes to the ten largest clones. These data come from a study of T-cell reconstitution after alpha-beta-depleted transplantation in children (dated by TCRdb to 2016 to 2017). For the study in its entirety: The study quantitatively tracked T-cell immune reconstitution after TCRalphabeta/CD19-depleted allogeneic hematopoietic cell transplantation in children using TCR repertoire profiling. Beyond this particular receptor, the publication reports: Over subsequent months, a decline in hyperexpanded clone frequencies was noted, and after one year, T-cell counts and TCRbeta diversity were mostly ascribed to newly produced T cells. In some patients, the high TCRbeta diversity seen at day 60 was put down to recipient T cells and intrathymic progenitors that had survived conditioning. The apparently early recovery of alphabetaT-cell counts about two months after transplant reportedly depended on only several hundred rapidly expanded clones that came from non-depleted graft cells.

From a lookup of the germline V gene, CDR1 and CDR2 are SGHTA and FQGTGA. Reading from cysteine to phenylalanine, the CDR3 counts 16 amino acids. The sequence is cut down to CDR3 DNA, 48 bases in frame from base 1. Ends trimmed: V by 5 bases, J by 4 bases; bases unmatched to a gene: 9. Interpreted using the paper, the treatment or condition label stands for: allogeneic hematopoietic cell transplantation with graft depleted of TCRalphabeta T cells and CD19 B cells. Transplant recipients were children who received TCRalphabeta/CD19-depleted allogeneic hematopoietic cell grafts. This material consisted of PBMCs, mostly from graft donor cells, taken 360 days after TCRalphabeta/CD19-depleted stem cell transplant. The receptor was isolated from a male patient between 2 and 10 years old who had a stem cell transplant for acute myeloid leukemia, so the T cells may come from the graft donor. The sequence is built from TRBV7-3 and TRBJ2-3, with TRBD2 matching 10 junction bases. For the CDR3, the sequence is CASSLRLAGDPDTQYF. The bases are TGTGCCAGCAGCCTTCGACTAGCGGGTGACCCAGATACGCAGTATTTT.